These 19 T cell receptor beta chains were all obtained from the same sample, sequenced in a study of CD4+ T cells in melanoma. Data came from immunoSEQ multiplex PCR; TCRdb stores just in-frame clones and leaves some out. The sample lists 110,000 to 150,000 clones; around 90% were seen once. The source is a human donor with melanoma.

The V call is TRBV5-1, the J call TRBJ2-1; 12 nucleotides agree with TRBD1. The V gene end was trimmed by 4 bases and the J gene end by 8 bases; junction bases not matched to a gene: 7. Germline V gene lookup returns CDR1 SGHRS and CDR2 YFSETQ. The CDR3 length is 15 residues. In nucleotides, the CDR3 is TGCGCCAGCAGCCCGGGGGGACAGGGGGCGTATGAGCAGTTCTTC. It yields the protein CASSPGGQGAYEQFF.

In DNA, the CDR3 is TGCGCCAGCAGCTTAGGTGGAGACAGCTACAATGAGCAGTTCTTC. It yields the protein CASSLGGDSYNEQFF. The chain recombines TRBV5-1 with TRBJ2-1; tentatively, D is TRBD1 (5 bases). The CDR3 is 15 residues long. V was trimmed by 2 bases and J by 3 bases, leaving 12 bases between them. Germline CDR1 and CDR2: SGHRS and YFSETQ.

The gene calls are TRBV9 and TRBJ2-1, with D hard to call. V was clipped by 1 base and J by 9 bases, with 17 bases between them. The CDR3 is 15 amino acids. The germline V gene encodes CDR1 SGDLS and CDR2 YYNGEE. The chain's CDR3 is CASSVRSRSMAEQFF. In DNA form, the CDR3 reads TGTGCCAGCAGCGTAAGGAGTCGATCTATGGCTGAGCAGTTCTTC.

This rearrangement joins TRBV4-2 to TRBJ1-1; 7 bases agree with TRBD1. The CDR3 spans 15 residues. Germline CDR1 reads LGHNA; CDR2 reads YNFKEQ. Losses at the gene ends were 5 bases for V and 0 bases for J; bases not matched to a gene: 6. In DNA form, the CDR3 reads TGTGCCAGCAGCTTAGAGGACAGGATGAACACTGAAGCTTTCTTT. This sequence encodes CASSLEDRMNTEAFF.

The V call is TRBV30, the J call TRBJ2-4; D ambiguous. The V end lost 8 bases, the J end lost 4 bases, and 15 bases lay between the germline ends. The CDR3 has 13 residues. CDR1 and CDR2 (germline): GTSNPN, SVGIG (reference sequence). The CDR3 coding sequence is TGTGCCGTAATTAACCGGGCGAAAAACATTCAGTACTTC. It translates to CAVINRAKNIQYF.

This chain links TRBV25-1 with TRBJ2-5; the match to TRBD1 covers 8 bases. V shed 3 bases, J shed 5 bases, and the junction held 5 bases outside the gene matches. The CDR3 runs to 14 residues. The germline V gene has CDR1 MGHDK and CDR2 SYGVNS. CDR3 in DNA: TGTGCCAGCAGTGATCGACAGGGGTGGGAGACCCAGTACTTC. Translated, it gives CASSDRQGWETQYF.

The V and J genes are TRBV19 and TRBJ2-7; no clear D. The V end was cut by 2 bases, the J end by 2 bases, with 10 bases between. Germline CDR1 LNHDA, CDR2 SQIVND (reference sequence). The CDR3 is 14 residues long. As DNA, the CDR3 is TGTGCCAGTAGTATAAATCTAGGTACCTACGAGCAGTACTTC. Amino acids: CASSINLGTYEQYF.

This clone was observed once. This sequence joins TRBV5-1 and TRBJ2-7; no clear D. Germline lookup yields CDR1 SGHRS and CDR2 YFSETQ. V was cut by 1 base and J by 0 bases, with 11 bases left in between. The CDR3 length is 15 residues. CDR3 region: CASSLQRPSSYEQYF. The CDR3 DNA reads as TGCGCCAGCAGCTTGCAGAGGCCGAGCTCCTACGAGCAGTACTTC.

The chain is built from TRBV11-2 and TRBJ2-5; 9 positions match TRBD2. Looked up from germline, CDR1 is SGHAT and CDR2 is FQNNGV. The CDR3 contains 13 residues. V lost 5 bases, J lost 7 bases, and 5 bases stayed unmatched. The CDR3 sequence is CASSLSGGATQYF. The CDR3 DNA follows: TGTGCCAGCAGCCTTAGCGGGGGAGCGACCCAGTACTTC.

The V and J genes are TRBV6-5 and TRBJ2-2, with a possible D match to TRBD1 (5 bases). Germline V gene data show CDR1 as MNHEY and CDR2 as SVGAGI. This CDR3 is built from 15 residues. Deletions cut 7 bases from V and 4 bases from J, with 16 bases between. CDR3 nucleotide sequence: TGTGCCAGCAAAGCGTCGACAGTTCCCACCGGGGAGCTGTTTTTT. Translating it yields CASKASTVPTGELFF.

This chain connects TRBV10-3 to TRBJ1-3; D is ambiguous. Germline loops: CDR1 ENHRY, CDR2 SYGVKD. The CDR3 runs to 16 residues. Trimming took off 4 bases at V and 2 bases at J, with 15 bases between the two ends. CDR3 in amino acids: CAISVGGSSAGNTIYF. The CDR3 coding sequence is TGTGCCATCAGTGTAGGCGGGAGCTCGGCTGGAAACACCATATATTTT.

V is TRBV27 and J is TRBJ1-6; tentative D call: TRBD1 (5 bases). The V end was cut by 1 base, the J end by 7 bases, with 11 bases between. The germline V gene encodes CDR1 MNHEY and CDR2 SMNVEV (reference sequence). The CDR3 covers 15 residues. The CDR3 loop reads CASSLWGKRNSPLHF. In DNA form, the CDR3 reads TGTGCCAGCAGTTTATGGGGGAAGCGAAATTCACCCCTCCACTTT.

V is TRBV29-1 and J is TRBJ1-1; D is perhaps TRBD1 (6 bases). The germline V gene encodes CDR1 SQVTM and CDR2 ANQGSEA. This CDR3 is 13 amino acids long. Trimming removed 4 bases from V and 8 bases from J, with 17 bases in between. The CDR3 spells CSVVGGTSAEAFF. DNA for the CDR3: TGCAGCGTTGTAGGGGGAACCTCCGCCGAAGCTTTCTTT.

CDR3 amino acids: CASSPPAVAGGAEQYF. Written as DNA, the CDR3 is TGTGCCAGCTCACCACCGGCAGTAGCGGGGGGCGCCGAGCAGTACTTC. V and J are TRBV18 and TRBJ2-7, with 10 bases aligning to TRBD2. Germline V gene lookup returns CDR1 KGHSH and CDR2 LQKENI. V lost 0 bases to trimming and J lost 6 bases; unmatched junction nucleotides: 8. This CDR3 region has 16 residues.

This chain uses TRBV6-5 with TRBJ2-7; TRBD1 matches 9 bases. Germline V CDR1 and CDR2: MNHEY, SVGAGI. The junction had 9 bases not matched to a gene; V was cut back by 6 bases and J by 3 bases. The CDR3 loop spans 15 amino acids. In DNA, the CDR3 is TGTGCCAGCAGACGCGGGGACAGGGAGGACTACGAGCAGTACTTC. Protein product: CASRRGDREDYEQYF.

The genes are TRBV4-1 and TRBJ2-7; D is unresolved. The germline V gene encodes CDR1 MGHRA and CDR2 YSYEKL. CDR3 length equals 13 residues. V lost 4 bases to trimming and J lost 2 bases, with 9 bases between them. CDR3 loop: CASSLRLPYEQYF. CDR3 nucleotides: TGCGCCAGCAGCCTTAGATTGCCCTACGAGCAGTACTTC.

The chain recombines TRBV7-2 with TRBJ1-1, with TRBD1 matching over 7 bases. The V and J ends lost 10 bases and 2 bases, in that order; junction bases with no gene match: 7. Germline-derived CDR1 and CDR2 are SGHTA and FQGNSA. The CDR3 covers 13 residues. For the CDR3, the DNA is TGTGCCACCCGTAGGGGGCTAAACACTGAAGCTTTCTTT. Translated, it gives CATRRGLNTEAFF.

J is TRBJ1-6 and V is TRBV19; D remains ambiguous. Germline assignment: CDR1 LNHDA and CDR2 SQIVND (reference sequence). V lost 5 bases and J 5 bases, leaving 13 bases between the germline ends. This CDR3 has 15 residues. The CDR3 DNA sequence: TGTGCCAGTAGTCCCCAAGGAGGAAATAATTCACCCCTCCACTTT. Protein sequence: CASSPQGGNNSPLHF.

J is TRBJ1-2 and V is TRBV10-3; no clear D. The CDR3 consists of 16 residues. With 0 bases removed from V and 4 bases from J, the gap between germline ends came to 15 bases. Germline loops: CDR1 ENHRY, CDR2 SYGVKD. CDR3 sequence reads: CAISESSSRNFYGYTF. CDR3 nucleotides: TGTGCCATCAGTGAGTCGTCATCCAGAAATTTCTATGGCTACACCTTC.